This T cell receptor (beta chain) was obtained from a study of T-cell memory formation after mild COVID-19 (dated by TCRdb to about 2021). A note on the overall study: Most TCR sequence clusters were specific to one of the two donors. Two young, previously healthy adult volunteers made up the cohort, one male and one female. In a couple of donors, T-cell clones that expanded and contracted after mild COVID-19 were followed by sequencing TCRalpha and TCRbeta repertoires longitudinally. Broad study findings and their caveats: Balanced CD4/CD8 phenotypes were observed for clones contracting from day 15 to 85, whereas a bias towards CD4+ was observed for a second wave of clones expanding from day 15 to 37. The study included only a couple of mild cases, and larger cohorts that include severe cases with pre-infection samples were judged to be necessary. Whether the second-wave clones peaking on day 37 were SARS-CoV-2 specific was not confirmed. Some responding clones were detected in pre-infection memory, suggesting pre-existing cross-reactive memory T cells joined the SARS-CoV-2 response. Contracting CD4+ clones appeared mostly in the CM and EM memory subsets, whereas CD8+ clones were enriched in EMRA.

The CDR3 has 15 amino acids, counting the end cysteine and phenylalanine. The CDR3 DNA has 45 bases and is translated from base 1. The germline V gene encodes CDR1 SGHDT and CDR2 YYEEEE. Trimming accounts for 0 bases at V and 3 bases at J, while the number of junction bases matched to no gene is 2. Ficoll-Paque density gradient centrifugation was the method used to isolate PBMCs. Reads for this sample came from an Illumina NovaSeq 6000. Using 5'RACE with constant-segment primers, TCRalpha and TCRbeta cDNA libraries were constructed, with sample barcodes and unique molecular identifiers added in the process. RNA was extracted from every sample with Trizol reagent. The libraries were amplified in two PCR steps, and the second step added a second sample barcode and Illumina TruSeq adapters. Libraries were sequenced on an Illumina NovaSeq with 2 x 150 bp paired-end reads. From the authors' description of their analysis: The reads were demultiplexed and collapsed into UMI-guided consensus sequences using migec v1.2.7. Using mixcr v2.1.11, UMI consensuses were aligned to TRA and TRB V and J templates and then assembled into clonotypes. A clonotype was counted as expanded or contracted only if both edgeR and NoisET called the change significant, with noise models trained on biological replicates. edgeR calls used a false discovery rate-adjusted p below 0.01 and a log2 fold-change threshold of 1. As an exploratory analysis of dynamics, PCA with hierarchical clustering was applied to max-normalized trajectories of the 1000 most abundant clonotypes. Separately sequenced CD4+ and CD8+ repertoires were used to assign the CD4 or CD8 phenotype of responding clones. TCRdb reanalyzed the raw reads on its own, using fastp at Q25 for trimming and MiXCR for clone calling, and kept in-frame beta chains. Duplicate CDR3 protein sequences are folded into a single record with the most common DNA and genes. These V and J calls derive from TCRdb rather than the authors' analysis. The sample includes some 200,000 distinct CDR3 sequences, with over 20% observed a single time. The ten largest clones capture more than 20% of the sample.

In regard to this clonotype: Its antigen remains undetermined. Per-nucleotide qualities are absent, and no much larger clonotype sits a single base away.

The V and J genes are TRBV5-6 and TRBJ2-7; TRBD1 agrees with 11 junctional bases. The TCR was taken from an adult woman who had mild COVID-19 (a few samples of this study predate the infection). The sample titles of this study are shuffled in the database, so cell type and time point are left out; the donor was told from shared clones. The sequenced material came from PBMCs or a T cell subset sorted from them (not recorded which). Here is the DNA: TGTGCCAGCAGCTTGGATGGGACAGGGGGCTACGAGCAGTACTTC. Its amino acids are CASSLDGTGGYEQYF.